These T cell receptor beta chains were read from a single sample in a study of blood T cell repertoires in COVID-19. Assay used: immunoSEQ multiplex PCR; TCRdb lists only in-frame clones, some missing. The table records 270,000 or so clones, around 92% of them present only once. Sequenced material: peripheral blood. The source of these receptors is a woman in her twenties or thirties with COVID-19, enrolled during active disease. Each CDR3 is given with its conserved first and last residue. The order of the fields is J gene, V gene, CDR3 protein.

j_call: TRBJ1-2
v_call: TRBV10-3
cdr3_aa: CAIRGSGQGGPRGYTF

j_call: TRBJ2-3
v_call: TRBV11-3
cdr3_aa: CASSLGGARGTDTQYF

j_call: TRBJ2-5
v_call: TRBV4-1
cdr3_aa: CASSQYSPGQGSQETQYF

j_call: TRBJ1-2
v_call: TRBV5-1
cdr3_aa: CASSQGLDGYTF

j_call: TRBJ2-1
v_call: TRBV7-8
cdr3_aa: CASSAWTSGSYNEQFF

j_call: TRBJ1-1
v_call: TRBV9
cdr3_aa: CASSLMPGQGVSEAFF

j_call: TRBJ1-5
v_call: TRBV5-1
cdr3_aa: CASSLVGGHQPQHF

j_call: TRBJ2-1
v_call: TRBV28
cdr3_aa: CASLGLAGVQGYNEQFF

j_call: TRBJ1-2
v_call: TRBV24-1
cdr3_aa: CATSDFTGYGYTF

j_call: TRBJ2-3
v_call: TRBV10-2
cdr3_aa: CASSDARGGDPDTQYF

j_call: TRBJ1-1
v_call: TRBV7-9
cdr3_aa: CASGSLREAFF

j_call: TRBJ1-1
v_call: TRBV10-3
cdr3_aa: CAISTGTGFNRAFF

j_call: TRBJ1-3
v_call: TRBV7-2
cdr3_aa: CASSSGLVLSGNTIYF

j_call: TRBJ2-2
v_call: TRBV19
cdr3_aa: CASHPPPGQGGTGELFF

j_call: TRBJ1-1
v_call: TRBV12-5
cdr3_aa: CASGRGMGNTEAFF

j_call: TRBJ1-1
v_call: TRBV28
cdr3_aa: CASSSAGTGNSEAFF

j_call: TRBJ2-7
v_call: TRBV27
cdr3_aa: CASSSLTGAREQYF

j_call: TRBJ2-1
v_call: TRBV3-1/TRBV3-2
cdr3_aa: CASSPAGGADEQFF

j_call: TRBJ2-7
v_call: TRBV5-4
cdr3_aa: CASSLAGTTPYEQYF

j_call: TRBJ2-2
v_call: TRBV4-1
cdr3_aa: CASRYQGDAETGELFF

j_call: TRBJ2-5
v_call: TRBV10-2
cdr3_aa: CASSEYDFQETQYF

j_call: TRBJ1-4
v_call: TRBV2
cdr3_aa: CASREDPDEKLFF

j_call: TRBJ2-3
v_call: TRBV2
cdr3_aa: CASRTQRGGEQYF

j_call: TRBJ1-5
v_call: TRBV7-9
cdr3_aa: CASSPTGQPDQPQHF

j_call: TRBJ2-7
v_call: TRBV5-1
cdr3_aa: CASSLKWTTGHYEQYF

j_call: TRBJ1-5
v_call: TRBV3-1/TRBV3-2
cdr3_aa: CASSLRGQPQHF